Detailed here is one T cell receptor (beta chain). There are a few counts of this clonotype. No cognate antigen has been identified for it. It has no much larger one-base neighbor in the sample; base qualities were not kept. V gives up 0 bases and J gives up 1 base, and the segment between their germline ends measures 13 bases. The CDR3, from cysteine to phenylalanine, totals 15 residues. Only the CDR3 region is kept as DNA, spanning 45 bases read in frame from base 1. The germline V gene (reference sequence) yields DFQATT for CDR1 and SNEGSKA for CDR2. The sample comes from a study of molecular identifiers for immune sequencing clone quantification (dated by TCRdb to the late 2010s). About the investigation overall: For a replicate experiment, the RNA from either 20,000 or 100,000 naive CD8 T cells was divided into five aliquots, and four of those aliquots went on to sequencing. This methods study benchmarked molecular-identifier clustering-based TCR repertoire sequencing (MIDCIRS) and TCR RNA copy counting, using CD8 T cells to do so. Study-wide findings and limitations: Without barcode sub-clustering, chimeric consensus sequences inflated TCR diversity; chimeras reached as high as 47%. In CMV-specific effector cells, over 97% of molecules were held by clones above 20 RNA copies, whereas under 1% of molecules were held by such clones in naive cells. Spiked-in Jurkat TCR RNA equal to a single cell's worth was reported to be detectable even within one million naive CD8 T cells. Identical TCR molecules sharing a barcode could cause highly expanded clone sizes to be underestimated. Modeling estimated about 3.3 recovered TCR RNA copies per cell, compared with about ten by digital PCR, which implies about 30% capture efficiency. Naive libraries contained spiked-in Jurkat TCR RNA (approximately nine copies' worth), which is not part of the donor repertoire.

Preparation of the library involved PCR. This sample was sequenced with a NextSeq 500. Bulk TCR libraries were prepared as previously described, using TCR primers listed in Table S5. The Qiagen AllPrep DNA/RNA kit was used to purify total RNA. Reads from multiple sequencing runs of the same library were pooled before analysis. As for the original processing: Reads were retained only if their TCR constant sequence matched exactly, and those retained reads were trimmed to 150 nt and grouped according to their 12-nt molecular barcodes. Reads inside each barcode group were sub-clustered using a 15% Levenshtein threshold, and a quality-weighted consensus sequence was constructed for each RNA molecule. Non-functional sequences were removed, as were lower-count sequences one edit away from another. Based on fitting two negative binomial distributions, any barcode sub-cluster with under 20% of the maximum read count was discarded. The public reads were reanalyzed by TCRdb: fastp trimming at Q25, MiXCR alignment, in-frame beta chains only. Duplicate CDR3 protein sequences are folded into a single record with the most common DNA and genes. It is TCRdb's table, rather than the study itself, that gives the V and J calls and clone size. The sample data list about 500,000 distinct CDR3 sequences, and about a quarter of these were observed just once. Together, the top ten hold under 0.8% of the sample.

Naive CD8 T cell libraries were made from around 18,000 to 910,000 sorted cells using 10%, 30% or 50% of purified RNA. On a BD FACSAria II, naive CD8 T cells were FACS-sorted as CD8+CD4-CCR7+CD45RA+ and collected into RLT Plus buffer. Detection sensitivity was tested by spiking Jurkat RNA equal to some 11 TCR copies' worth into samples containing about 20,000-1,100,000 naive CD8 T cells. CD8 T cells were enriched using RosetteSep CD8+ T Cell Enrichment Cocktail and Ficoll-Paque, and the enriched cells then underwent ACK red cell lysis. Sequencing input: naive CD8+ T cells from blood, with Jurkat cell RNA spiked in. Reading the label with the study, this specimen's cell subset or site is: FACS-sorted CD8+CD4-CCR7+CD45RA+ naive T cells. The sequence derives from a human donor in good health. Some libraries in this study had Jurkat cell RNA spiked in. Recombination linked TRBV20-1 to TRBJ2-7; TRBD1 is perhaps the D gene, given 6 matching bases. In nucleotides, the sequence is TGCAGTGCTAGAGATACGGCAGGGGTATCCTACGAGCAGTACTTC. The resulting protein is CSARDTAGVSYEQYF.